The 31 T cell receptor beta chains given below trace back to one sample, sequenced in a study of graft-versus-host responses after intestinal transplantation. These receptors are not linked to any known antigen. This table comes from immunoSEQ multiplex PCR, and its TCRdb copy is limited to in-frame clones, with some not included. The sample contains under 140,000 clones, around 93% of which appear only once. This material consisted of unstimulated CD8+ T cells sorted from spleen or lymph node cells, taken before intestinal transplant. All receptors come from a human donor who received an intestinal transplant.

The chain links TRBV19 to TRBJ1-3; TRBD1 is a possible D gene (5 bases). The germline CDR1 and CDR2 sequences are LNHDA and SQIVND (reference sequence). Trimming stripped 8 bases from V and 1 base from J, with 12 bases between. The length of the CDR3 is 14 residues. The CDR3 loop is CASWGGVSGNTIYF. CDR3 nucleotides: TGTGCCAGTTGGGGGGGGGTTTCTGGAAACACCATATATTTT.

The V and J genes are TRBV19 and TRBJ2-1; tentatively, D is TRBD2 (7 bases). CDR1 LNHDA and CDR2 SQIVND come from the germline V gene (reference sequence). This CDR3 contains 13 residues. Trimming cost V 5 bases and J 9 bases, with 14 bases left between them. The CDR3 sequence: CASSSFGGREQFF. CDR3 coding DNA: TGTGCCAGTAGTTCATTCGGGGGGCGTGAGCAGTTCTTC.

V usage is TRBV10-1 and J usage is TRBJ2-1; D ambiguous. The length of the CDR3 is 12 residues. With 3 bases removed from V and 9 bases from J, the gap between germline ends came to 9 bases. Germline V gene lookup returns CDR1 WNHNN and CDR2 SYGVQD (reference sequence). The CDR3: CASSDPGAEQFF. CDR3 nucleotides: TGCGCCAGCAGTGATCCGGGCGCTGAGCAGTTCTTC.

The chain is built from TRBV9 and TRBJ1-5; D is possibly TRBD1 (5 bases). CDR3 length: 13 amino acids. Trimming removed 6 bases from V and 3 bases from J, with 10 bases in between. Looked up from germline, CDR1 is SGDLS and CDR2 is YYNGEE. The CDR3, as DNA: TGTGCCAGCAACCAAGGGGACAATCAGCCCCAGCATTTT. The encoded protein is CASNQGDNQPQHF.

The rearrangement uses TRBV5-4 and TRBJ2-5; 9 bases align to TRBD1. The CDR3 has 16 amino acids. CDR1 and CDR2 (germline): SGHNT, YYREEE (reference sequence). V gave up 2 bases and J gave up 0 bases; unmatched junction bases: 5. CDR3 loop: CASSFGTGRDQETQYF. The CDR3 region has the DNA TGTGCCAGCAGCTTCGGGACAGGGAGAGACCAAGAGACCCAGTACTTC.

This chain connects TRBV19 to TRBJ1-5; TRBD1 might be the D (6 bases). CDR1 and CDR2 from the germline V gene are LNHDA and SQIVND (reference sequence). The CDR3 spans 15 residues. The V end was cut by 3 bases, the J end by 9 bases, with 18 bases between. CDR3 in amino acids: CASSMSQGPRWPQHF. In DNA form, the CDR3 reads TGTGCCAGTAGTATGAGTCAGGGGCCCCGGTGGCCCCAGCATTTT.

The CDR3: CASSHRDRGYEQYF. Here the CDR3 DNA reads TGTGCCAGCAGCCATCGGGACAGGGGTTACGAGCAGTACTTC. The V call is TRBV14, the J call TRBJ2-7; 10 nucleotides align to TRBD1. J lost 4 bases, V lost 3 bases, and 3 bases had no gene match. CDR1 is SGHDN and CDR2 is FVKESK in the germline V gene. This CDR3 is 14 amino acids long.

This sequence joins TRBV19 and TRBJ1-5; D ambiguous. The CDR3 length is 17 residues. CDR1 and CDR2 from the germline V gene are LNHDA and SQIVND (reference sequence). V lost 3 bases to trimming and J lost 0 bases, with 15 bases between them. The chain's CDR3 is CASSMFGGFYSNQPQHF. CDR3 bases: TGTGCCAGTAGTATGTTCGGCGGGTTCTATAGCAATCAGCCCCAGCATTTT.

The chain employs TRBV30 and TRBJ2-3; D remains unclear. The length of the CDR3 is 15 residues. Germline lookup yields CDR1 GTSNPN and CDR2 SVGIG (reference sequence). Trimming removed 0 bases from V and 0 bases from J, with 10 bases in between. CDR3 in DNA: TGTGCCTGGAGTGTATCTTCCGTTAGCACAGATACGCAGTATTTT. This translates into CAWSVSSVSTDTQYF.

This chain's CDR3 is CASSLFPSSYNEQFF. The CDR3 DNA reads as TGTGCCAGCAGCTTGTTCCCCAGCTCCTACAATGAGCAGTTCTTC. V gene TRBV5-8 combines with J gene TRBJ2-1; D is unclear. The length of the CDR3 is 15 residues. V was cut by 1 base and J by 0 bases, with 8 bases left in between. Germline assignment: CDR1 SGHTS and CDR2 YDEGEE.

The chain couples TRBV7-9 to TRBJ2-7; 12 nucleotides align to TRBD2. This CDR3 comprises 17 residues. V lost 5 bases and J lost 4; bases outside the gene matches: 12. Per the germline V gene, CDR1 is SEHNR and CDR2 is FQNEAQ (reference sequence). CDR3 in DNA: TGTGCCAGCAGCCCCCTTCCCGGACTAGCGGGACTTTACGAGCAGTACTTC. Translated: CASSPLPGLAGLYEQYF.

This chain connects TRBV10-2 to TRBJ1-1, with 7 bases aligning to TRBD1. CDR3 length: 13 amino acids. The ends lost 6 bases at V and 7 bases at J; junction bases unmatched: 8. CDR1 is WSHSY and CDR2 is SAAADI in the germline V gene. This chain's CDR3 is CASRGGTVHEAFF. The CDR3, as DNA: TGCGCCAGCAGGGGAGGGACAGTTCATGAAGCTTTCTTT.

The chain combines TRBV12-5 with TRBJ2-1, with D tentatively TRBD1 (6 bases). Germline CDR1 LGHNT, CDR2 FRNRAP. This CDR3 region has 15 residues. V lost 3 bases and J 5 bases, leaving 14 bases between the germline ends. CDR3 amino acids: CASGFEGDKNNEQFF. DNA for the CDR3: TGTGCTAGTGGTTTTGAGGGGGACAAGAACAATGAGCAGTTCTTC.

V and J are TRBV21-1 and TRBJ2-1; the table assigns TRBD2, which was not confirmed against the DNA. TRBV21-1 is marked as a pseudogene. The CDR3 length is 17 residues. CDR3 in amino acids: CASSCQGLARPYNEQFF. Written as DNA, the CDR3 is TGTGCCAGCAGCTGCCAGGGACTAGCTCGTCCCTACAATGAGCAGTTCTTC.

This chain links TRBV30 with TRBJ2-1; no definite D call. V was clipped by 0 bases and J by 5 bases, with 5 bases between them. Germline CDR1 is GTSNPN and CDR2 is SVGIG (reference sequence). The CDR3 totals 12 residues. The CDR3 here is CAWSVPHNEQFF. DNA of the CDR3: TGTGCCTGGAGTGTACCCCACAATGAGCAGTTCTTC.

In this sample, this clone turned up once. This sequence joins TRBV29-1 and TRBJ2-3; 8 bases align to TRBD2. The V segment lost 6 bases and the J segment 2 bases; nucleotides outside the gene matches: 4. CDR3 length equals 13 residues. CDR1 is SQVTM, CDR2 ANQGSEA, per germline. CDR3 region: CSVTSGLTDTQYF. In DNA form, the CDR3 reads TGCAGCGTAACTAGCGGACTCACAGATACGCAGTATTTT.

This CDR3 is CASSAWGMNTEAFF. Written as DNA, the CDR3 is TGCGCCAGCAGTGCGTGGGGTATGAACACTGAAGCTTTCTTT. This rearrangement joins TRBV10-2 to TRBJ1-1; no reliable D call. The length of the CDR3 is 14 residues. Germline assignment: CDR1 WSHSY and CDR2 SAAADI. V was clipped by 4 bases and J by 0 bases, with 9 bases between them.

The chain employs TRBV6-6 and TRBJ1-3; perhaps TRBD1 as D (6 bases). The V end lost 2 bases, the J end lost 2 bases, and 10 bases lay between the germline ends. The CDR3 length is 15 residues. The germline V gene encodes CDR1 MNHNY and CDR2 SVGAGI (reference sequence). Here the CDR3 reads CASSYKAGAGNTIYF. The CDR3 DNA is TGTGCCAGCAGTTACAAGGCAGGGGCTGGAAACACCATATATTTT.

The chain is built from TRBV9 and TRBJ2-3; D remains unclear. V was clipped by 4 bases and J by 2 bases, with 8 bases between them. CDR3 size: 13 residues. CDR1 and CDR2 (germline): SGDLS, YYNGEE. The DNA of the CDR3 is TGTGCCAGCAGCCCCGGATCCACAGATACGCAGTATTTT. It is translated as CASSPGSTDTQYF.

The chain couples TRBV29-1 to TRBJ2-5; 7 bases align to TRBD2. Looked up from germline, CDR1 is SQVTM and CDR2 is ANQGSEA. CDR3 length: 13 residues. With 3 bases clipped from V and 3 bases from J, the junction kept 4 bases outside the gene matches. The CDR3 region is CSVDPAGKETQYF. The CDR3 DNA is TGCAGCGTTGACCCAGCGGGAAAAGAGACCCAGTACTTC.

The chain couples TRBV7-8 to TRBJ2-7; 9 nucleotides match TRBD1. CDR1 and CDR2 from the germline V gene are SGHVS and FQNEAQ. The V segment lost 5 bases and the J segment 3 bases; nucleotides outside the gene matches: 8. The CDR3 runs to 15 residues. CDR3 loop: CASSETGTGYYEQYF. In DNA, the CDR3 is TGTGCCAGCAGCGAGACCGGGACAGGGTACTACGAGCAGTACTTC. Full variable domain (rest looked up from reference TRBV7-8 and TRBJ2-7): GAGVSQSPRYKVAKRGQDVALRCDPISGHVSLFWYQQALGQGPEFLTYFQNEAQLDKSGLPSDRFFAERPEGSVSTLKIQRTQQEDSAVYLCASSETGTGYYEQYFGPGTRLTVT.

The chain recombines TRBV30 with TRBJ1-1; tentatively, D is TRBD1 (5 bases). V lost 6 bases and J lost 12, with 17 bases in between. This CDR3 spans 11 amino acids. Germline values: CDR1 GTSNPN, CDR2 SVGIG (reference sequence). The CDR3 nucleotides are TGTGCCTGCCCTTGGGGGGGGAATACTTTCTTT. Translation: CACPWGGNTFF.

The V and J genes are TRBV27 and TRBJ1-1; 7 positions match TRBD1. Germline CDR1 MNHEY, CDR2 SMNVEV (reference sequence). The CDR3 is 14 amino acids. V shed 6 bases, J shed 6 bases, and the junction held 10 bases outside the gene matches. CDR3 nucleotide sequence: TGTGCCAGCAGACCCCGGGCAGGGGGGTCTGAAGCTTTCTTT. Translated, it gives CASRPRAGGSEAFF.

V and J are TRBV7-2 and TRBJ2-2, with D unresolved. V was trimmed by 6 bases and J by 7 bases, leaving 3 bases between them. This CDR3 spans 10 amino acids. CDR1 is SGHTA and CDR2 is FQGNSA in the germline V gene. The CDR3, as DNA: TGTGCCAGCAGGATCGGGGAGCTGTTTTTT. Residues: CASRIGELFF.

J is TRBJ2-7 and V is TRBV27; D remains ambiguous. V lost 5 bases and J lost 2, with 10 bases in between. The CDR3 consists of 13 residues. Germline values: CDR1 MNHEY, CDR2 SMNVEV (reference sequence). CDR3 DNA: TGTGCCAGCAGTCTGAGTGGCCCCTACGAGCAGTACTTC. Translated, it gives CASSLSGPYEQYF.

Remarks on this clone: The junction does not match germline at one end; this may be a read error. The chain is built from TRBV10-3 and TRBJ1-1; perhaps TRBD1 as D (5 bases). The CDR3 contains 11 residues. The germline CDR1 and CDR2 sequences are ENHRY and SYGVKD. DNA for the CDR3: TGTGCCATCAGTGACAGGGAGTGGTGGATCTTT. Protein sequence: CAISDREWWIF.

The sample holds one count of this clone. J is TRBJ1-1 and V is TRBV15; D not certain. The CDR3 spans 14 residues. Germline CDR1 reads LNHNV; CDR2 reads YYDKDF (reference sequence). V shed 0 bases and J shed 1 base, with 6 bases lying between them. CDR3 nucleotides: TGTGCCACCAGCAGAGATCCTGGGAACACTGAAGCTTTCTTT. This sequence encodes CATSRDPGNTEAFF.

J is TRBJ1-3 and V is TRBV5-4, with TRBD1 matching over 7 bases. The CDR3 totals 16 residues. V was clipped by 3 bases and J by 0 bases; unmatched bases: 6. The germline CDR1 and CDR2 sequences are SGHNT and YYREEE (reference sequence). CDR3 in amino acids: CASSYGTASSGNTIYF. The CDR3 region has the DNA TGTGCCAGCAGCTACGGGACAGCTTCCTCTGGAAACACCATATATTTT. The full variable domain, in which reference TRBV5-4 and TRBJ1-3 provide the parts outside the CDR3, is ETGVTQSPTHLIKTRGQQVTLRCSSQSGHNTVSWYQQALGQGPQFIFQYYREEENGRGNFPPRFSGLQFPNYSSELNVNALELDDSALYLCASSYGTASSGNTIYFGEGSWLTVV.

The gene calls are TRBV5-1 and TRBJ2-7; unclear D gene. The germline V gene encodes CDR1 SGHRS and CDR2 YFSETQ. The length of the CDR3 is 15 residues. Trimming removed 7 bases at V and 6 bases at J, with 23 bases between. The CDR3 region has the DNA TGCGCCAGCTTAACTAACCCCTCTGACGAGCCCGAGCAGTACTTC. Translating it yields CASLTNPSDEPEQYF.

V gene TRBV25-1 combines with J gene TRBJ2-5; perhaps TRBD2 as D (5 bases). With 7 bases removed from V and 5 bases from J, the gap between germline ends came to 20 bases. Germline CDR1 MGHDK, CDR2 SYGVNS. The CDR3 length is 15 residues. The CDR3, as DNA: TGTGCCAGCACCCCCCCCGGGCACCGAGGGGAGACCCAGTACTTC. The encoded protein is CASTPPGHRGETQYF.

The chain carries TRBV19 and TRBJ1-2; TRBD1 agrees at 9 bases. The CDR3 has 12 residues. Germline CDR1 LNHDA, CDR2 SQIVND (reference sequence). The V gene end was trimmed by 11 bases and the J gene end by 2 bases; junction bases not matched to a gene: 3. The CDR3 sequence is CAGGQGNYGYTF. The DNA for the CDR3 is TGTGCCGGCGGACAGGGGAACTATGGCTACACCTTC. The whole variable domain, filled in from reference TRBV19 and TRBJ1-2, reads DGGITQSPKYLFRKEGQNVTLSCEQNLNHDAMYWYRQDPGQGLRLIYYSQIVNDFQKGDIAEGYSVSREKKESFPLTVTSAQKNPTAFYLCAGGQGNYGYTFGSGTRLTVV.